The 19 T cell receptor beta chains presented below share a single source sample, sequenced in a study of shared clonotypes between healthy human individuals. Repertoires were generated with immunoSEQ multiplex PCR, while TCRdb's copy carries only in-frame clones and drops some. The sample includes roughly 1,000,000 clones, about four fifths of them seen just once. Source material: memory CD4+ T cells from PBMCs. The subset denotes: CD45RA-negative fraction. Receptors were obtained from a man in his late teens or twenties in good health. Some clones in this sample may be carry-over from other donors' samples.

The V gene is TRBV10-1, the J gene TRBJ2-5; 11 bases match TRBD1. V gave up 2 bases and J gave up 5 bases; unmatched junction bases: 4. This CDR3 has 15 residues. The germline CDR1 and CDR2 sequences are WNHNN and SYGVQD (reference sequence). The CDR3 loop is CASSEGQGAWETQYF. CDR3 DNA sequence: TGCGCCAGCAGTGAGGGACAGGGGGCCTGGGAGACCCAGTACTTC.

J is TRBJ2-3 and V is TRBV21-1; TRBD2 is taken as the D call from the table, unchecked against the DNA. TRBV21-1 is deemed a pseudogene. This CDR3 spans 15 amino acids. The DNA for the CDR3 is TGTGCCAGCAGCAAAACAGGAAGGGCGGGAGCTACGCAGTATTTT. Protein product: CASSKTGRAGATQYF.

The J gene is TRBJ2-5, the V gene TRBV29-1, with a tentative D call TRBD1 (6 bases). The V end was cut by 6 bases, the J end by 1 base, with 15 bases between. The CDR3 consists of 14 residues. Looked up from germline, CDR1 is SQVTM and CDR2 is ANQGSEA. CDR3 DNA: TGCAGCGTACTACACAGGGAGACCCAAGAGACCCAGTACTTC. Residues: CSVLHRETQETQYF.

There are many counts of this clone. The chain carries TRBV27 and TRBJ2-7; 7 nucleotides align to TRBD2. This CDR3 contains 16 residues. Per germline, CDR1 MNHEY and CDR2 SMNVEV (reference sequence). V lost 6 bases, J lost 6 bases, and 17 bases stayed unmatched. The CDR3 here is CASRPLGGGTVREQYF. The CDR3 bases are TGTGCCAGCAGGCCACTTGGGGGGGGGACTGTCCGCGAGCAGTACTTC.

CDR3 sequence: CASSPGYVRPRVGYTF. The CDR3 DNA is TGTGCCAGCAGCCCTGGTTACGTACGACCCCGGGTGGGCTACACCTTC. The V call is TRBV5-4, the J call TRBJ1-2; D remains unclear. The CDR3 is made up of 16 amino acids. V gave up 4 bases and J gave up 8 bases, with 24 bases separating them. CDR1 and CDR2 from the germline V gene are SGHNT and YYREEE (reference sequence).

This chain uses TRBV10-3 with TRBJ2-6; D may be TRBD1 (5 bases). CDR3 length: 17 residues. Trimming stripped 7 bases from V and 2 bases from J, with 18 bases between. The germline gives CDR1 ENHRY, CDR2 SYGVKD. CDR3 protein: CAIKEAQGDAGANVLTF. The DNA of the CDR3 is TGTGCCATCAAAGAAGCCCAAGGGGATGCTGGGGCCAACGTCCTGACTTTC.

This chain connects TRBV6-1 to TRBJ1-3; D perhaps matches TRBD1 (5 bases). V was pared by 7 bases and J by 2 bases, with 15 bases between. Germline V lookup: CDR1 MNHNS, CDR2 SASEGT. The CDR3 is 15 residues long. The CDR3 coding sequence is TGTGCCAGCAATCCCAACTGGGACCCTGGAAACACCATATATTTT. This gives the protein CASNPNWDPGNTIYF.

The gene calls are TRBV6-1 and TRBJ1-1, with D perhaps TRBD1 (5 bases). The CDR3 consists of 15 residues. Germline lookup yields CDR1 MNHNS and CDR2 SASEGT. V was cut by 4 bases and J by 1 base, with 13 bases left in between. This CDR3 is CASSAGTVQNTEAFF. DNA of the CDR3: TGTGCCAGCAGTGCGGGGACGGTCCAGAACACTGAAGCTTTCTTT.

Note on this clone: Other DNA sequences in this sample translate to the same CDR3. The chain employs TRBV18 and TRBJ2-3; a weak D match, TRBD1 (5 bases). V was clipped by 3 bases and J by 3 bases, with 10 bases between them. The CDR3 runs 14 residues. CDR1 and CDR2 from the germline V gene are KGHSH and LQKENI. The CDR3 nucleotides read TGTGCCAGCTCACCTAGCCCAGGGACAGATACGCAGTATTTT. Amino acids: CASSPSPGTDTQYF.

For this clone: The same CDR3 arises from other DNA sequences in this sample as well. V usage is TRBV27 and J usage is TRBJ2-5; D gene uncertain. Germline CDR1 is MNHEY and CDR2 is SMNVEV (reference sequence). The CDR3 loop spans 13 amino acids. V gave up 0 bases and J gave up 5 bases, with 7 bases separating them. CDR3 bases: TGTGCCAGCAGTTTATCTCGTCGGGAGACCCAGTACTTC. Protein product: CASSLSRRETQYF.

The chain uses TRBV28 and TRBJ1-1, with 7 bases that match TRBD1. Germline assignment: CDR1 MDHEN and CDR2 SYDVKM. The CDR3 is 15 amino acids. Unmatched junction bases numbered 11, after V lost 6 bases and J lost 4 bases. The CDR3 spells CASRWAGGGGTEAFF. The CDR3 nucleotides are TGTGCCAGCAGGTGGGCAGGGGGAGGAGGCACTGAAGCTTTCTTT.

In this sample, this clone turned up once. The chain combines TRBV29-1 with TRBJ2-2; 7 bases match TRBD2. The CDR3 length is 16 residues. Germline CDR1 is SQVTM and CDR2 is ANQGSEA. J lost 4 bases, V lost 3 bases, and 11 bases had no gene match. CDR3 DNA: TGCAGCGTTGAGGGAGTCGGCGGGGGAAGCACCGGGGAGCTGTTTTTT. Its protein is CSVEGVGGGSTGELFF.

Comment on this clone: This specimen includes other DNA sequences encoding the same CDR3. The CDR3: CASSFNTEAFF. As DNA, the CDR3 is TGTGCCAGCAGTTTTAACACTGAAGCTTTCTTT. This chain uses TRBV28 with TRBJ1-1; D is ambiguous. The CDR3 runs to 11 residues. V lost 3 bases and J lost 2, with 1 base in between. Per germline, CDR1 MDHEN and CDR2 SYDVKM.

The CDR3 DNA reads TGCGCCAGCAGCCAAGATCATCCCGGGAGGGCCTATGGGGCCAACGTCCTGACTTTC. Translated, it gives CASSQDHPGRAYGANVLTF. The genes are TRBV4-3 and TRBJ2-6; 8 bases align to TRBD2. V was clipped by 0 bases and J by 3 bases; unmatched bases: 10. Germline CDR1 reads LGHNA; CDR2 reads YSLEER. This CDR3 region has 19 residues.

In this sample, this clone turned up a few times. The rearrangement links TRBV5-4 to TRBJ1-1; a weak D match, TRBD1 (5 bases). Deletions cut 5 bases from V and 1 base from J, with 6 bases between. The V gene's germline CDR1 is SGHNT and CDR2 YYREEE (reference sequence). There are 12 residues in the CDR3. CDR3 residues: CASRRGNTEAFF. The DNA of the CDR3 is TGTGCCAGCAGGAGGGGGAACACTGAAGCTTTCTTT.

V is TRBV7-2 and J is TRBJ2-3; 13 positions agree with TRBD2. The CDR3 loop spans 16 amino acids. The germline V gene has CDR1 SGHTA and CDR2 FQGNSA. V lost 5 bases and J lost 6; bases outside the gene matches: 8. CDR3 amino acids: CASSPLAGGPGDTQYF. CDR3 coding DNA: TGTGCCAGCAGCCCACTAGCGGGAGGGCCTGGGGATACGCAGTATTTT.

The rearrangement uses TRBV19 and TRBJ1-1, with D possibly matching TRBD1 (5 bases). V gave up 9 bases and J gave up 6 bases, with 29 bases separating them. CDR1 LNHDA and CDR2 SQIVND come from the germline V gene (reference sequence). The CDR3 is made up of 17 amino acids. CDR3 in DNA: TGTGCCAGACCACGGCGAGTACAGAGGGGCGTGGAGTCTGAAGCTTTCTTT. As protein: CARPRRVQRGVESEAFF.

The chain combines TRBV6-6 with TRBJ1-2; D is undetermined. The CDR3 totals 13 residues. V lost 9 bases to trimming and J lost 2 bases, with 13 bases between them. Germline CDR1 reads MNHNY; CDR2 reads SVGAGI (reference sequence). The CDR3 nucleotides are TGTGCCAGTCGGGTGGCGGGAAACTATGGCTACACCTTC. Its translation: CASRVAGNYGYTF.

The chain combines TRBV6-1 with TRBJ1-5, with D maybe TRBD1 (6 bases). The CDR3 spans 16 residues. Germline V lookup: CDR1 MNHNS, CDR2 SASEGT. V lost 4 bases and J 0 bases, leaving 13 bases between the germline ends. CDR3 amino acids: CASSGTRGLSNQPQHF. In DNA, the CDR3 is TGTGCCAGCAGTGGTACCAGGGGACTTAGCAATCAGCCCCAGCATTTT.